This is a list of T cell receptor beta chains from one sample in a study of blood T cells in healthy people across ages. TCRdb reprocessed the 5' RACE reads with MiXCR, giving one entry per CDR3 protein. This sample carries hundreds of thousands of distinct CDR3 sequences, around 32% of them seen once, and the ten largest clones take 15%. Input material: blood. These receptors were taken from a woman over 75 in good health. Each CDR3 is given with its conserved first and last residue. The D gene is left open where the match is weak. Only part of the rows carry a size: once, few, many, or a class if the clone is expanded.

TRBV7-2,-,many,TRBJ2-4,18,TGTGCCAGCAGCTTAGTGGCCGGGCCCCCATTAGCCAAAAACATTCAGTACTTC,CASSLVAGPPLAKNIQYF
TRBV20-1,TRBD1,-,TRBJ1-2,18,TGCAGTGCTAGAGGGTCAGCCAGACAGGGTTTCATAGTGGATGGCTACACCTTC,CSARGSARQGFIVDGYTF
TRBV4-3,TRBD2,many,TRBJ2-3,15,TGCGCCAGCAGCTCAAAGCGGGGGGGCCCAGATACGCAGTATTTT,CASSSKRGGPDTQYF
TRBV28,TRBD1,-,TRBJ1-2,13,TGTGCCAGCAGTTCGCAGGGGGCGGGAGGCTACACCTTC,CASSSQGAGGYTF
TRBV5-6,-,many,TRBJ2-7,13,TGTGCCAGCAGCTTACGCGCATACTACGAGCAGTACTTC,CASSLRAYYEQYF
TRBV20-1,-,few,TRBJ2-3,14,TGCAGTGCTGAAGTTGGGAGGGGACAGACTACGCAGTATTTT,CSAEVGRGQTTQYF
TRBV7-9,TRBD1,-,TRBJ1-2,15,TGTGCCAGCAGCGAAGGGAGGGGGCGCGAGGAGAGCTACACCTTC,CASSEGRGREESYTF
TRBV20-1,TRBD1,-,TRBJ2-7,13,TGCAGTGCTAGAGATAGACAGGGTTACGAGCAGTACTTC,CSARDRQGYEQYF
TRBV7-9,TRBD1,-,TRBJ1-4,16,TGTGCCAGCAGCCCCGTCGGGGACAGGGGATTGGGAAAACTGTTTTTT,CASSPVGDRGLGKLFF
TRBV7-2,-,-,TRBJ1-6,16,TGTGCCAGCAGCTTAGGGGGCAGGGGATTTAATTCACCCTTCCACTTT,CASSLGGRGFNSPFHF
TRBV19,-,few,TRBJ2-3,13,TGTGCCAGTAGGGGGCTAAGCACAGATACGCAGTATTTT,CASRGLSTDTQYF
TRBV3-1,-,many,TRBJ2-2,14,TGTGCCAGCAGCCGAGGGTTTGTACGCGGGGAGCTGTTTTTT,CASSRGFVRGELFF
TRBV5-1,TRBD2,many,TRBJ2-1,17,TGCGCCAGCAGCCGGGTGGCGGGGGGGAGCTCCTACAATGAGCAGTTCTTC,CASSRVAGGSSYNEQFF
TRBV28,TRBD1,many,TRBJ1-5,16,TGTGCCAGCAGCAACAGGGGGCTTAGTAGCAATCAGCCCCAGCATTTT,CASSNRGLSSNQPQHF
TRBV6-4,TRBD1,many,TRBJ2-5,15,TGTGCCAGCCGATTATTGGACAGGGGGCTGGAGACCCAGTACTTC,CASRLLDRGLETQYF
TRBV19,TRBD1,-,TRBJ1-5,15,TGTGCCAGTACCCACGGGACAGGAGCCTTATTACCCCAGCATTTT,CASTHGTGALLPQHF
TRBV4-1,TRBD1,many,TRBJ2-7,16,TGCGCCAGCAGCCAAGACCGGGGACAGAGCTACTACGAGCAGTACTTC,CASSQDRGQSYYEQYF
TRBV6-1,-,few,TRBJ1-6,16,TGTGCCAGCAGTCCCCTTCGCGCCCCGAGACATTCACCCCTCCACTTT,CASSPLRAPRHSPLHF
TRBV12-3/TRBV12-4,TRBD1,-,TRBJ2-1,15,TGTGCCAGCAGTCCCGCCCAGACAGGGAGAGATGAGCAGTTCTTC,CASSPAQTGRDEQFF
TRBV10-2,-,once,TRBJ2-1,11,TGCGCCAGCATGGTGACGGGTGAGCAGTTCTTC,CASMVTGEQFF
TRBV20-1,TRBD1,-,TRBJ1-2,15,TGCAGTACGAACGATCAGGGGACAGGGAATGGCGGCTACACCTTC,CSTNDQGTGNGGYTF
TRBV6-5,-,many,TRBJ1-1,14,TGTGCCAGCACTCGGACGGGGGGAAGAACTGAAGCTTTCTTT,CASTRTGGRTEAFF
TRBV6-5,-,many,TRBJ2-7,13,TGTGCCAGCAGTTTTTTTACCGACGGGGAGCAGTACTTC,CASSFFTDGEQYF
TRBV20-1,-,-,TRBJ1-1,14,TGCAGTGCTCTCCACCCAACCTACAGGGATAAAGCTTTCTTT,CSALHPTYRDKAFF
TRBV10-3,TRBD1,-,TRBJ2-7,14,TGTGCCATCAGTCCGGGACAGGAACTATACGAGCAGTACTTC,CAISPGQELYEQYF
TRBV20-1,-,many,TRBJ2-3,15,TGCAGTTCCAACCTGGCGACAGGTCGCACAGATACGCAGTATTTT,CSSNLATGRTDTQYF
TRBV29-1,-,-,TRBJ2-5,13,TGCAGCGTTGAGACTACCCTTCAAGAGACCCAGTACTTC,CSVETTLQETQYF
TRBV4-3,-,many,TRBJ1-2,18,TGCGCCAGCAGCCAAGCGTGGAACTACAGGGCTAATAACTATGGCTACACCTTC,CASSQAWNYRANNYGYTF
TRBV4-1,-,many,TRBJ2-5,15,TGCGCCAGCAGCCAAGGCCTCAGGGGCCAAGAGACCCAGTACTTC,CASSQGLRGQETQYF
TRBV20-1,TRBD2,many,TRBJ2-5,16,TGCAGTGCTAGGGGACTAGCGGGGGTCCGTCAAGAGACCCAGTACTTC,CSARGLAGVRQETQYF
TRBV5-1,-,many,TRBJ2-4,15,TGCGCCAGCAGCTTGGTGAGGGACAACAAAAACATTCAGTACTTC,CASSLVRDNKNIQYF
TRBV7-8,TRBD1,many,TRBJ2-1,14,TGTGCCAGCAGCATCCGGGACAGGGTCAATGAGCAGTTCTTC,CASSIRDRVNEQFF
TRBV28,-,once,TRBJ1-1,13,TGTGCCCGCAGTTCAACGGAGTACACTGAAGCTTTCTTT,CARSSTEYTEAFF
TRBV7-8,TRBD2,many,TRBJ2-7,17,TGTGCCAGCAGCTCCCACGGGGTAGCGGGGGAGTCCTACGAGCAGTACTTC,CASSSHGVAGESYEQYF